This entry is about one T cell receptor (beta chain). Its antigen is not identified. This sample is drawn from a study of CD8 T cells in ankylosing spondylitis. Study-wide results and caveats: Seven or eight highly homologous variants made up a TCR beta motif, and this motif appeared characteristic of ankylosing spondylitis blood.

V lost 1 base and J 15 bases, leaving 13 bases between the germline ends. The CDR3 is 12 residues long. Quantitative 5'-RACE with molecular barcodes generated TCR beta libraries. TCRdb redid the calling of the 5' RACE reads with MiXCR, one entry per CDR3 protein. The sample consists of fewer than 650,000 distinct CDR3 sequences, approximately 12% of them appearing once. Sequenced input: blood, either unsorted or a sorted T cell fraction (not recorded which). The chain joins TRBV12-3 or TRBV12-4 to TRBJ2-1, with D possibly matching TRBD2 (6 bases). The sequence was obtained from a male donor with ankylosing spondylitis. The CDR3 is CASSLDRDSLFF. Here the CDR3 DNA reads TGTGCCAGCAGTTTAGACCGGGACTCTCTGTTCTTC.